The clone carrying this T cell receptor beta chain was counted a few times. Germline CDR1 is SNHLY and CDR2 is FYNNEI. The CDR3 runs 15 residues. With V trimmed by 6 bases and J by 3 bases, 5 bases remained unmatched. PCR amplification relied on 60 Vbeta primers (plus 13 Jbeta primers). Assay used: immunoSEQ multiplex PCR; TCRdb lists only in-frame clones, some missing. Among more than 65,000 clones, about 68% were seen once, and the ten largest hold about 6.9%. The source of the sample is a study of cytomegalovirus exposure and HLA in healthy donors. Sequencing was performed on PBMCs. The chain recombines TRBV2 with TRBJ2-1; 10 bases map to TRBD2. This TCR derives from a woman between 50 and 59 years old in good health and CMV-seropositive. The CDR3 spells CASRFRTSGYNEQFF. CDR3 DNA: TGTGCCAGCAGGTTTAGGACTAGCGGCTACAATGAGCAGTTCTTC.